The 26 T cell receptor beta chains presented below share a single source sample, sequenced in a study of identical twins. Each CDR3 protein gets one entry after TCRdb re-called the 5' RACE reads with MiXCR. The sample shows around 490,000 distinct CDR3 sequences, around 15% of them seen only once. These data were likewise used in another study, on yellow fever vaccine responses in identical twins.

Source material: CD4+ T cells sorted from blood. The receptors stem from a woman under 30 in good health.

This clonotype was seen a few times. A read error may account for a junction end that differs from germline. The CDR3 here is CASSQATDAEIF. CDR3 DNA sequence: TGTGCCAGCAGCCAAGCCACTGACGCTGAAATATTC. The chain carries TRBV4-2 and TRBJ2-1, with D hard to call. This CDR3 is built from 12 residues. CDR1 is LGHNA, CDR2 YNFKEQ, per germline.

This clonotype was observed a few times. The chain recombines TRBV3-1 with TRBJ1-3, with D unclear. Looked up from germline, CDR1 is LGHDT and CDR2 is YNNKEL (reference sequence). The CDR3 consists of 15 residues. Trimming shortened V by 3 bases and J by 0 bases, and 9 bases separated the two germline ends. The CDR3 DNA reads as TGTGCCAGCAGCCAGAACGGGAACTCTGGAAACACCATATATTTT. It codes for CASSQNGNSGNTIYF.

Many counts were recorded for this clonotype. The chain has TRBV10-2 and TRBJ2-1; D may be TRBD1 (6 bases). Germline CDR1 and CDR2: WSHSY and SAAADI. V lost 4 bases, J lost 5 bases, and 15 bases lay in between. The CDR3 runs 15 residues. The CDR3 loop reads CASSGGLTRNNEQFF. The CDR3 DNA reads as TGCGCCAGCAGTGGGGGGCTGACAAGAAACAATGAGCAGTTCTTC.

Turning to this clonotype: The junction departs from the called germline gene at one end, perhaps through a read error. CDR3 coding DNA: TGTGCCAGCAGCCCCCTGGGGGGGAGCACAGATTCGCAGTATTTT. Protein product: CASSPLGGSTDSQYF. The chain links TRBV7-9 to TRBJ2-3; TRBD2 matches at 7 bases. From germline, CDR1 is SEHNR and CDR2 FQNEAQ (reference sequence). The CDR3 runs 15 residues.

CDR3 nucleotide sequence: TGCGCCAGCAGCTTGGCCAGGGGGGCCTACGAGCAGTACTTC. Protein product: CASSLARGAYEQYF. The chain combines TRBV5-1 with TRBJ2-7; D perhaps matches TRBD1 (7 bases). With 0 bases removed from V and 2 bases from J, the gap between germline ends came to 9 bases. The CDR3 runs 14 residues. CDR1 is SGHRS, CDR2 YFSETQ, per germline.

This chain joins TRBV12-3 or TRBV12-4 and TRBJ2-5; TRBD1 might be the D (6 bases). The CDR3 spans 15 residues. Trimming removed 4 bases at V and 5 bases at J, with 17 bases between. CDR3 nucleotides: TGTGCCAGCAGTTCCAGGAGTGGGGGCCTGGAGACCCAGTACTTC. Translated, it gives CASSSRSGGLETQYF.

Only a few counts were recorded for this clonotype. This chain links TRBV7-2 with TRBJ2-1, with TRBD1 matching 7 bases. With 4 bases clipped from V and 7 bases from J, the junction kept 10 bases outside the gene matches. Germline assignment: CDR1 SGHTA and CDR2 FQGNSA. This CDR3 spans 15 amino acids. In DNA, the CDR3 is TGTGCCAGCAGCTCGCGCACAGGGGCGGCGAATGAGCAGTTCTTC. Its translation: CASSSRTGAANEQFF.

Here the CDR3 reads CASRRTSGYTDTQYF. The CDR3 DNA reads as TGTGCCAGCAGACGTACTAGCGGGTACACAGATACGCAGTATTTT. The gene calls are TRBV6-2 or TRBV6-3 and TRBJ2-3, with TRBD2 identical over 9 bases. This CDR3 has 15 amino acids. The V segment lost 6 bases and the J segment 2 bases; nucleotides outside the gene matches: 6. Per the germline V gene, CDR1 is MNHEY and CDR2 is SVGEGT.

The V call is TRBV28, the J call TRBJ2-4, with TRBD2 matching over 7 bases. Germline CDR1 reads MDHEN; CDR2 reads SYDVKM. V was clipped by 5 bases and J by 8 bases; unmatched bases: 18. The CDR3 is 17 amino acids. The CDR3 loop is CASSARDYKPNGDIQYF. In DNA, the CDR3 is TGTGCCAGCAGTGCCAGGGACTATAAGCCAAATGGAGACATTCAGTACTTC.

This clonotype was seen more than once but under ten times. This CDR3 is CASSRVETAYNSPLHF. Here the CDR3 DNA reads TGCGCCAGCAGCCGGGTCGAGACAGCTTATAATTCACCCCTCCACTTT. The genes are TRBV5-1 and TRBJ1-6, with D possibly TRBD1 on 5 matching bases. Trimming removed 4 bases at V and 4 bases at J, with 15 bases between. CDR1 is SGHRS and CDR2 is YFSETQ in the germline V gene. The CDR3 length is 16 residues. The full variable domain, completed using reference TRBV5-1 and TRBJ1-6, is KAGVTQTPRYLIKTRGQQVTLSCSPISGHRSVSWYQQTPGQGLQFLFEYFSETQRNKGNFPGRFSGRQFSNSRSEMNVSTLELGDSALYLCASSRVETAYNSPLHFGNGTRLTVT.

This chain links TRBV18 with TRBJ1-2, with TRBD1 as a possible D gene (6 bases). Looked up from germline, CDR1 is KGHSH and CDR2 is LQKENI. The V gene lost 6 bases and the J gene lost 2 bases, with 10 bases spanning the gap. The CDR3 spans 13 residues. CDR3 sequence reads: CASSAGGNYGYTF. CDR3 DNA sequence: TGTGCCAGCTCTGCCGGGGGCAACTATGGCTACACCTTC.

This clonotype was seen only a few times. The V call is TRBV6-1, the J call TRBJ2-7; D is possibly TRBD1 (5 bases). The V end lost 5 bases, the J end lost 2 bases, and 7 bases lay between the germline ends. In germline, CDR1 is MNHNS, CDR2 SASEGT. CDR3 length equals 12 residues. The CDR3 is CASSKTAYEQYV. The DNA of the CDR3 is TGTGCCAGCAGTAAGACAGCCTACGAGCAGTACGTC.

The V and J genes are TRBV10-3 and TRBJ2-7, with 9 nucleotides matching TRBD2. This CDR3 has 14 amino acids. The V and J ends lost 8 bases and 2 bases, in that order; junction bases with no gene match: 7. Germline V gene sequence: CDR1 ENHRY, CDR2 SYGVKD. The DNA of the CDR3 is TGTGCCATCGGAGGACTAGCGAATACCTACGAGCAGTACTTC. Residues: CAIGGLANTYEQYF.

This clonotype was counted a few times. The chain combines TRBV27 with TRBJ2-1; 9 positions match TRBD2. The length of the CDR3 is 16 residues. From germline, CDR1 is MNHEY and CDR2 SMNVEV (reference sequence). V lost 3 bases, J lost 6 bases, and 9 bases stayed unmatched. In nucleotides, the CDR3 is TGTGCCAGCAGTTTCTCAAAGGCTAGCGGGGCCAATGAGCAGTTCTTC. It yields the protein CASSFSKASGANEQFF.

This clonotype occurred a few times. This rearrangement joins TRBV12-3 or TRBV12-4 to TRBJ1-2; no reliable D call. V gave up 4 bases and J gave up 0 bases, with 9 bases separating them. The CDR3 has 14 amino acids. Here the CDR3 reads CASSSVSSNYGYTF. DNA for the CDR3: TGTGCCAGCAGTTCGGTCAGCTCTAACTATGGCTACACCTTC.

This clonotype was observed a few times. This sequence joins TRBV20-1 and TRBJ1-4; 8 bases agree with TRBD1. CDR3 length equals 14 residues. Germline CDR1 DFQATT, CDR2 SNEGSKA (reference sequence). Trimming at V came to 6 bases and at J to 2 bases, leaving 5 bases not matched to a gene. The chain's CDR3 is CSAAGGSTNEKLFF. For the CDR3, the DNA is TGCAGTGCCGCAGGGGGCTCTACTAATGAAAAACTGTTTTTT.

This clonotype was seen a handful of times. V usage is TRBV5-1 and J usage is TRBJ2-3; 13 positions agree with TRBD2. J lost 6 bases, V lost 4 bases, and 14 bases had no gene match. This CDR3 region has 18 residues. The germline V gene has CDR1 SGHRS and CDR2 YFSETQ. CDR3 bases: TGCGCCAGCAGCGGAGCCAGGACTAGCGGGGGCTCTGGGGATACGCAGTATTTT. Residues: CASSGARTSGGSGDTQYF.

This clonotype was seen more than once but under ten times. V gene TRBV20-1 combines with J gene TRBJ2-7; 7 positions agree with TRBD1. Germline trimming cut 6 bases from V and 2 bases from J; bases unmatched to any gene: 7. CDR1 and CDR2 (germline): DFQATT, SNEGSKA (reference sequence). This CDR3 region has 13 residues. The CDR3 DNA follows: TGCAGTGCCACGATGACAGGGACCTACGAGCAGTACGTC. This translates into CSATMTGTYEQYV.

This clonotype was detected only a few times. The chain couples TRBV29-1 to TRBJ2-4; D unresolved. The CDR3 is 14 amino acids. The V gene's germline CDR1 is SQVTM and CDR2 ANQGSEA. Between the trimmed V and J ends, which lost 5 bases and 0 bases, there was a span of 11 bases. CDR3 sequence reads: CSVTAKLAKNIQYF. As DNA, the CDR3 is TGCAGCGTTACAGCGAAGCTAGCCAAAAACATTCAGTACTTC. The full variable domain, rest sourced from reference TRBV29-1 and TRBJ2-4, is SAVISQKPSRDICQRGTSLTIQCQVDSQVTMMFWYRQQPGQSLTLIATANQGSEATYESGFVIDKFPISRPNLTFSTLTVSNMSPEDSSIYLCSVTAKLAKNIQYFGAGTRLSVL.

J is TRBJ2-3 and V is TRBV24-1; D perhaps matches TRBD1 (5 bases). The length of the CDR3 is 13 residues. The germline V and J ends were trimmed by 6 bases and 0 bases, with 6 bases remaining between them. Per the germline V gene, CDR1 is KGHDR and CDR2 is SFDVKD. CDR3 in DNA: TGTGCCACCAGTCAGGGAAGCACAGATACGCAGTATTTT. It encodes CATSQGSTDTQYF.

This chain connects TRBV29-1 to TRBJ2-5; D perhaps matches TRBD2 (6 bases). Deletions cut 3 bases from V and 2 bases from J, with 13 bases between. Germline CDR1 is SQVTM and CDR2 is ANQGSEA. The CDR3 runs to 14 residues. The CDR3 sequence: CSVEPGVIQETQYF. CDR3 DNA: TGCAGCGTTGAGCCGGGGGTAATACAAGAGACCCAGTACTTC.

This clonotype was observed at least ten times. CDR3 sequence: CASNPAVTTGGNTEAFF. For the CDR3, the DNA is TGTGCCAGCAACCCAGCCGTTACCACAGGTGGGAACACTGAAGCTTTCTTT. The chain links TRBV7-8 to TRBJ1-1; D might be TRBD1 (5 bases). The CDR3 has 17 amino acids. V lost 7 bases to trimming and J lost 1 base, with 22 bases between them. Germline CDR1 and CDR2: SGHVS and FQNEAQ.

The V call is TRBV6-1, the J call TRBJ2-7; 7 bases line up with TRBD2. The V gene's germline CDR1 is MNHNS and CDR2 SASEGT. The CDR3 spans 14 residues. J gave up 5 bases and V 1 base, and 5 bases lay outside the gene matches. The CDR3 DNA follows: TGTGCCAGCAGTGAAGGTGGGACTATAGACGAGCAGTACGTC. Its translation: CASSEGGTIDEQYV.

This clonotype was recorded many times. The rearrangement uses TRBV7-8 and TRBJ2-2; TRBD1 agrees at 9 bases. V lost 5 bases, J lost 6 bases, and 7 bases stayed unmatched. This CDR3 region has 15 residues. Germline V lookup: CDR1 SGHVS, CDR2 FQNEAQ. CDR3 sequence reads: CASSRRDRVPGELFF. The CDR3 bases are TGTGCCAGCAGCAGAAGGGACAGGGTCCCCGGGGAGCTGTTTTTT. Based on the CDR3 plus reference TRBV7-8 and TRBJ2-2, the full variable domain is GAGVSQSPRYKVAKRGQDVALRCDPISGHVSLFWYQQALGQGPEFLTYFQNEAQLDKSGLPSDRFFAERPEGSVSTLKIQRTQQEDSAVYLCASSRRDRVPGELFFGEGSRLTVL.

In the case of this clonotype: Being one base from a much bigger clone, this may be a read error. The rearrangement joins TRBV7-2 to TRBJ2-7; the match to TRBD2 covers 10 bases. This CDR3 comprises 15 residues. Germline V CDR1 and CDR2: SGHTA, FQGNSA. CDR3 sequence reads: CASSLLAGESYKQYF. CDR3 coding DNA: TGTGCCAGCAGCTTACTAGCGGGAGAATCCTACAAGCAGTACTTC.

Only a few counts were recorded for this clonotype. The chain joins TRBV24-1 to TRBJ2-1; D gene uncertain. Germline CDR1 and CDR2: KGHDR and SFDVKD. Trimming left V 1 base short and J 8 bases short, with 8 bases between. The CDR3 loop spans 13 amino acids. CDR3 loop: CATSDFGSDEQFF. CDR3 DNA sequence: TGTGCCACCAGTGATTTCGGCTCAGATGAGCAGTTCTTC.